Shown below are 32 T cell receptor beta chains from a single sample sequenced in a study of spatial heterogeneity in lung cancer. Regarding time point: blood at routine non-recurrence follow-up after resection. Whole RNA came from tumor, nontumor lung or frozen PBMC and was sequenced without being sorted. TCRdb redid the calling of the 5' RACE reads with MiXCR, one entry per CDR3 protein. The sample records about 120,000 distinct CDR3 sequences, more than 9% being singletons. Sequences were derived from PBMCs, sampled at follow-up. These receptors all come from a male donor with early-stage non-small cell lung cancer.

On this clonotype itself: This may come from a read error, since a much larger clone is one base off. The J gene is TRBJ2-7, the V gene TRBV24-1; either TRBD1 or TRBD2 may supply D (5 bases each). V was cut by 2 bases and J by 3 bases, with 13 bases left in between. The CDR3 runs 15 residues. CDR1 and CDR2 from the germline V gene are KGHDR and SFDVKD. The CDR3: CATSDSGRGLYEQYF. CDR3 in DNA: TGTGCCACCAGTGATTCGGGACGGGGTCTCTACGAGCAGTACTTC.

The CDR3 region is CAREVDSTSYEQYF. The CDR3 coding sequence is TGTGCCAGAGAGGTGGACAGCACCTCCTACGAGCAGTACTTC. This chain links TRBV28 with TRBJ2-7; D is perhaps TRBD1 (6 bases). The V end was cut by 9 bases, the J end by 0 bases, with 15 bases between. This CDR3 comprises 14 residues. Germline V gene data show CDR1 as MDHEN and CDR2 as SYDVKM.

The J gene is TRBJ2-7, the V gene TRBV24-1; 7 bases align to TRBD2. Germline lookup yields CDR1 KGHDR and CDR2 SFDVKD. CDR3 length equals 15 residues. V lost 4 bases to trimming and J lost 0 bases; unmatched junction nucleotides: 5. The CDR3 DNA is TGTGCCACCAGTGACACAGCGGGGCCCTCCTACGAGCAGTACTTC. It is translated as CATSDTAGPSYEQYF.

This clonotype has a handful of counts. This rearrangement joins TRBV5-1 to TRBJ2-7; a possible D gene is TRBD1 (8 bases). The CDR3 loop spans 16 amino acids. Trimming removed 0 bases from V and 4 bases from J, with 17 bases in between. Germline V gene sequence: CDR1 SGHRS, CDR2 YFSETQ. CDR3 in amino acids: CASSLAPLQGGYEQYF. In nucleotides, the CDR3 is TGCGCCAGCAGCTTGGCACCTCTACAGGGGGGGTACGAGCAGTACTTC.

This clonotype was counted a few times. The chain recombines TRBV6-5 with TRBJ2-3; D perhaps matches TRBD1 (5 bases). V shed 6 bases and J shed 0 bases, with 13 bases lying between them. Germline-derived CDR1 and CDR2 are MNHEY and SVGAGI. This CDR3 is 15 amino acids long. For the CDR3, the DNA is TGTGCCAGCAGACCAGGGATAGTTAGCACAGATACGCAGTATTTT. Amino acids: CASRPGIVSTDTQYF.

The J gene is TRBJ2-2, the V gene TRBV13; TRBD2 might be the D (6 bases). There are 19 residues in the CDR3. Trimming stripped 2 bases from V and 0 bases from J, with 19 bases between. Germline lookup yields CDR1 PRHDT and CDR2 FYEKMQ (reference sequence). CDR3 coding DNA: TGTGCCAGCAGCTTACTCCGGAGGGGACGACGAACGAACACCGGGGAGCTGTTTTTT. This sequence encodes CASSLLRRGRRTNTGELFF.

The chain joins TRBV4-1 to TRBJ2-3; a possible D gene is TRBD2 (6 bases). The ends were cut back, 0 bases at V and 4 bases at J, with 17 bases in the middle. The CDR3 length is 17 residues. Germline V lookup: CDR1 MGHRA, CDR2 YSYEKL. The CDR3 nucleotides read TGCGCCAGCAGCCAAGAGGCGACGACTAGATTTGCAGATACGCAGTATTTT. Protein sequence: CASSQEATTRFADTQYF.

The sample holds a few counts of this clonotype. The rearrangement joins TRBV12-3 or TRBV12-4 to TRBJ2-1; 8 bases agree with TRBD1. With 11 bases clipped from V and 4 bases from J, the junction kept 4 bases outside the gene matches. The CDR3 spans 12 residues. The chain's CDR3 is CAVRTGYNEQFF. CDR3 DNA: TGTGCCGTCAGGACAGGGTACAATGAGCAGTTCTTC.

The rearrangement links TRBV7-2 to TRBJ2-7, with TRBD1 identical over 8 bases. Germline lookup yields CDR1 SGHTA and CDR2 FQGNSA. The CDR3 spans 14 residues. V trimming: 3 bases; J trimming: 4 bases; junction bases outside the gene matches: 5. The CDR3 sequence is CASSLVRGPYEQYF. The DNA for the CDR3 is TGTGCCAGCAGCTTGGTCAGGGGGCCATACGAGCAGTACTTC.

There are a few counts of this clonotype. The V gene is TRBV4-3, the J gene TRBJ1-6, with unresolved D. The CDR3 is made up of 14 amino acids. V was shortened by 1 base and J by 7 bases, with 8 bases between the two germline ends. From germline, CDR1 is LGHNA and CDR2 YSLEER. The DNA for the CDR3 is TGCGCCAGCAGCCAAGGGCCCGAGAATTCACCCCTCCACTTT. This codes for CASSQGPENSPLHF.

Many counts were recorded for this clonotype. The CDR3 loop is CASSWTGQNTEAFF. The CDR3 DNA is TGTGCCAGCAGTTGGACAGGGCAGAACACTGAAGCTTTCTTT. The chain couples TRBV6-6 to TRBJ1-1; 8 positions agree with TRBD1. CDR3 length: 14 residues. Germline CDR1 and CDR2: MNHNY and SVGAGI (reference sequence). The ends lost 4 bases at V and 1 base at J; junction bases unmatched: 2.

The V call is TRBV20-1, the J call TRBJ1-1; D is undetermined. This CDR3 has 17 amino acids. The germline V and J ends were trimmed by 0 bases and 0 bases, with 17 bases remaining between them. Per the germline V gene, CDR1 is DFQATT and CDR2 is SNEGSKA (reference sequence). The CDR3 reads CSARDQVGRKMNTEAFF. Here the CDR3 DNA reads TGCAGTGCTAGAGATCAGGTGGGTAGGAAGATGAACACTGAAGCTTTCTTT.

Ten or more counts support this clonotype. This rearrangement joins TRBV6-2 or TRBV6-3 to TRBJ2-7; tentative D call: TRBD2 (6 bases). This CDR3 is built from 15 residues. Between the trimmed V and J ends, which lost 2 bases and 6 bases, there was a span of 17 bases. Germline loops: CDR1 MNHEY, CDR2 SVGEGT. CDR3 residues: CASSYAGLPTGEQYF. CDR3 DNA sequence: TGTGCCAGCAGTTACGCGGGACTCCCGACGGGCGAGCAGTACTTC.

This clonotype was detected ten times or more. V gene TRBV6-6 combines with J gene TRBJ2-5; D may be TRBD1 or TRBD2 (7 bases each). V lost 0 bases to trimming and J lost 4 bases, with 18 bases between them. Germline assignment: CDR1 MNHNY and CDR2 SVGAGI (reference sequence). This CDR3 spans 17 amino acids. The CDR3 nucleotides are TGTGCCAGCAGTTACTCGGGGGGAGGGGGCGGCGGAGAGACCCAGTACTTC. Translating gives CASSYSGGGGGGETQYF.

In its sample, this clonotype was seen many times. The rearrangement links TRBV28 to TRBJ2-3; D is possibly TRBD1 (6 bases). V lost 4 bases and J lost 6, with 23 bases in between. The germline CDR1 and CDR2 sequences are MDHEN and SYDVKM. The CDR3 covers 17 residues. The CDR3 sequence is CASSSTSGHPRRDTQYF. In DNA form, the CDR3 reads TGTGCCAGCAGTTCCACCTCGGGACACCCCAGGCGCGATACGCAGTATTTT.

The CDR3 DNA reads as TGTGCCAGCACCACACAGGGGGTCAACACTGAAGCTTTCTTT. Translation: CASTTQGVNTEAFF. The genes are TRBV7-9 and TRBJ1-1, with TRBD1 matching over 8 bases. Germline loops: CDR1 SEHNR, CDR2 FQNEAQ (reference sequence). Losses at the gene ends were 7 bases for V and 2 bases for J; bases not matched to a gene: 6. The CDR3 extends over 14 amino acids.

This clonotype was counted ten times or more. The V and J genes are TRBV6-5 and TRBJ2-3; 7 bases are a match to TRBD1. Trimming at V came to 5 bases and at J to 2 bases, leaving 10 bases not matched to a gene. The CDR3 consists of 16 residues. Germline assignment: CDR1 MNHEY and CDR2 SVGAGI. The CDR3 here is CASSLKQGPVTDTQYF. The DNA of the CDR3 is TGTGCCAGCAGTCTAAAACAGGGGCCAGTCACAGATACGCAGTATTTT.

This clonotype turned up a few times. This sequence joins TRBV10-1 and TRBJ1-1, with unresolved D. The CDR3 has 10 amino acids. CDR1 is WNHNN and CDR2 is SYGVQD in the germline V gene (reference sequence). Deletions cut 5 bases from V and 11 bases from J, with 9 bases between. The CDR3, as DNA: TGCGCCAGCAGTCAACAGCGGGCTTTCTTT. This codes for CASSQQRAFF.

Only a few counts were recorded for this clonotype. The chain has TRBV7-2 and TRBJ1-2; 7 positions match TRBD1. V gave up 4 bases and J gave up 5 bases; unmatched junction bases: 10. The CDR3 has 15 residues. CDR1 and CDR2 from the germline V gene are SGHTA and FQGNSA. This CDR3 is CASSSRGTGEYGYTF. CDR3 coding DNA: TGTGCCAGCAGCTCCAGGGGCACAGGGGAGTATGGCTACACCTTC. Full variable domain (rest looked up from reference TRBV7-2 and TRBJ1-2): GAGVSQSPSNKVTEKGKDVELRCDPISGHTALYWYRQSLGQGLEFLIYFQGNSAPDKSGLPSDRFSAERTGGSVSTLTIQRTQQEDSAVYLCASSSRGTGEYGYTFGSGTRLTVV.

The table lists this clonotype with many counts. The chain couples TRBV18 to TRBJ1-1, with 8 positions matching TRBD1. V lost 5 bases, J lost 5 bases, and 4 bases stayed unmatched. Germline CDR1 is KGHSH and CDR2 is LQKENI. This CDR3 comprises 13 residues. The CDR3 loop is CASSTRQGTEAFF. CDR3 nucleotides: TGTGCCAGCTCAACTCGACAGGGGACTGAAGCTTTCTTT.

This clonotype was seen a handful of times. The chain recombines TRBV28 with TRBJ1-1; D may be TRBD1 (6 bases). The V gene's germline CDR1 is MDHEN and CDR2 SYDVKM. This CDR3 region has 16 residues. Deletions cut 6 bases from V and 1 base from J, with 18 bases between. CDR3 sequence: CASSPSPGTSNTEAFF. The CDR3 bases are TGTGCCAGCAGCCCCTCCCCAGGGACATCGAACACTGAAGCTTTCTTT.

This clonotype was recorded a few times. CDR3 nucleotides: TGTGCCAGCAGTCGGGGAGTCGAGCAGTTCTTC. The encoded protein is CASSRGVEQFF. The chain joins TRBV5-8 to TRBJ2-1; the D gene is possibly TRBD2 (5 bases). The ends were cut back, 5 bases at V and 10 bases at J, with 10 bases in the middle. In germline, CDR1 is SGHTS, CDR2 YDEGEE. CDR3 length: 11 amino acids.

This clonotype has a handful of counts. An end of the junction differs from the germline gene, which may be a read error. The chain couples TRBV7-8 to TRBJ2-5, with TRBD1 matching 8 bases. CDR3 length: 12 residues. CDR1 SGHVS and CDR2 FQNEAQ come from the germline V gene. CDR3: CASSFVRGQETF. The DNA of the CDR3 is TGTGCCAGCAGCTTCGTAAGGGGACAGGAAACTTTC. The entire variable domain, with the rest obtained from reference TRBV7-8 and TRBJ2-5, is as follows: GAGVSQSPRYKVAKRGQDVALRCDPISGHVSLFWYQQALGQGPEFLTYFQNEAQLDKSGLPSDRFFAERPEGSVSTLKIQRTQQEDSAVYLCASSFVRGQETFGPGTRLLVL.

At least ten counts were recorded for this clonotype. The chain employs TRBV9 and TRBJ2-3; possible D gene TRBD2, 7 bases. The germline V gene has CDR1 SGDLS and CDR2 YYNGEE. Trimming shortened V by 6 bases and J by 0 bases, and 14 bases separated the two germline ends. The CDR3 totals 15 residues. The CDR3 protein is CASNQGGASTDTQYF. The CDR3 DNA reads as TGTGCCAGCAACCAAGGGGGGGCTAGCACAGATACGCAGTATTTT.

This clonotype has more than one count but fewer than ten. V gene TRBV5-1 combines with J gene TRBJ2-5; 7 bases align to TRBD1. Germline CDR1 SGHRS, CDR2 YFSETQ. This CDR3 comprises 15 residues. V trimming: 5 bases; J trimming: 0 bases; junction bases outside the gene matches: 7. The chain's CDR3 is CASRRRDSYQETQYF. The CDR3 nucleotides read TGCGCCAGCAGACGCCGGGACAGTTACCAAGAGACCCAGTACTTC.

This clonotype was seen only a few times. J is TRBJ2-7 and V is TRBV7-9; D is tentatively TRBD1 or TRBD2 (5 bases each). This CDR3 is 14 amino acids long. The ends were cut back, 6 bases at V and 1 base at J, with 13 bases in the middle. Germline-derived CDR1 and CDR2 are SEHNR and FQNEAQ (reference sequence). CDR3 nucleotides: TGTGCCAGCAGTTATACAGGAGGTTCCTACGAGCAGTACTTC. Its translation is CASSYTGGSYEQYF.

V and J are TRBV6-5 and TRBJ2-7; D perhaps matches TRBD1 (5 bases). Trimming removed 2 bases at V and 4 bases at J, with 15 bases between. The CDR3 length is 15 residues. Germline V lookup: CDR1 MNHEY, CDR2 SVGAGI. In nucleotides, the CDR3 is TGTGCCAGCAGTTACGTGAAAGGCAGGGCTTACGAGCAGTACTTC. Protein: CASSYVKGRAYEQYF.

The rearrangement links TRBV20-1 to TRBJ1-5; TRBD1 agrees at 7 bases. Losses at the gene ends were 3 bases for V and 7 bases for J; bases not matched to a gene: 3. The CDR3 runs 12 residues. CDR1 is DFQATT, CDR2 SNEGSKA, per germline (reference sequence). The CDR3 protein is CSARRGPQPQHF. The CDR3 DNA reads as TGCAGTGCTAGGAGGGGGCCCCAGCCCCAGCATTTT.

The V call is TRBV20-1, the J call TRBJ1-2; D is perhaps TRBD1 (5 bases). Germline V gives CDR1 DFQATT, CDR2 SNEGSKA (reference sequence). V was cut by 6 bases and J by 6 bases, with 11 bases left in between. This CDR3 comprises 11 residues. This CDR3 is CSATRQNGYTF. CDR3 nucleotide sequence: TGCAGTGCGACAAGACAGAATGGCTACACCTTC.

This clonotype was counted at least ten times. V gene TRBV29-1 combines with J gene TRBJ1-1; D possibly corresponds to TRBD1 (6 bases). Germline V gene data show CDR1 as SQVTM and CDR2 as ANQGSEA. V lost 7 bases and J lost 10, with 16 bases in between. The CDR3 extends over 11 amino acids. This CDR3 is CSASGGARAFF. CDR3 bases: TGCAGCGCATCGGGGGGGGCAAGAGCTTTCTTT.

This clonotype has a handful of counts. This chain joins TRBV20-1 and TRBJ2-1; D is possibly TRBD2 (6 bases). This CDR3 comprises 14 residues. Per the germline V gene, CDR1 is DFQATT and CDR2 is SNEGSKA (reference sequence). The V end lost 4 bases, the J end lost 0 bases, and 10 bases lay between the germline ends. CDR3 DNA: TGCAGTGCTATGGGACTGAACTCCTACAATGAGCAGTTCTTC. The encoded protein is CSAMGLNSYNEQFF.

V and J are TRBV3-1 and TRBJ2-2, with D maybe TRBD1 (5 bases). The CDR3 extends over 16 amino acids. The germline V gene has CDR1 LGHDT and CDR2 YNNKEL (reference sequence). The germline V and J ends were trimmed by 3 bases and 4 bases, with 15 bases remaining between them. The CDR3 region has the DNA TGTGCCAGCAGCCATGCGGTTCTCAGGGTCACCGGGGAGCTGTTTTTT. It codes for CASSHAVLRVTGELFF.